The clone carrying this T cell receptor beta chain turned up a few times. Noted time point: after neoadjuvant nivolumab, at surgical resection. PBMCs were not maintained or expanded in culture before analysis. The length of the CDR3 is 13 residues. Germline loops: CDR1 PRHDT, CDR2 FYEKMQ (reference sequence). V was cut by 7 bases and J by 5 bases, with 12 bases left in between. Data came from immunoSEQ multiplex PCR; TCRdb stores just in-frame clones and leaves some out. The sample records about 9,600 clones, roughly 66% being singletons. This specimen belongs to a study of neoadjuvant anti-PD-1 for oral cavity cancer.

The origin of this receptor is a person aged 40 to 85 with oral cavity squamous cell carcinoma. V is TRBV13 and J is TRBJ2-1; D gene ambiguous. Material: PBMCs, obtained after nivolumab (anti-PD-1) treatment. CDR3 DNA: TGTGCCAGCACCTTCGTTCGAAACAATGAGCAGTTCTTC. Amino acid sequence: CASTFVRNNEQFF.